The next 17 T cell receptor beta chains were all read from a single sample in a study of blood T cell repertoires in COVID-19. TCRdb's table, derived via immunoSEQ multiplex PCR, lists solely in-frame clones and lacks some. The data hold about 140,000 clones, with 60% to 80% observed a single time. Sample: PBMCs or T cells enriched from blood (not recorded which). Every receptor here comes from a woman in her forties or fifties who had recovered from COVID-19.

This clone was seen a handful of times. The gene calls are TRBV12-3 or TRBV12-4 and TRBJ2-7; D is uncertain. This CDR3 contains 11 residues. Trimming shortened V by 6 bases and J by 7 bases, and 10 bases separated the two germline ends. The CDR3 region is CASSLKREQYF. The DNA for the CDR3 is TGTGCCAGCAGCCTGAAGCGTGAGCAGTACTTC.

The rearrangement uses TRBV7-8 and TRBJ2-3; a weak D match, TRBD1 (8 bases). The CDR3 is made up of 15 amino acids. V lost 5 bases and J 6 bases, leaving 18 bases between the germline ends. Germline assignment: CDR1 SGHVS and CDR2 FQNEAQ. CDR3 sequence: CASSLRTGRGDTQYF. The DNA for the CDR3 is TGTGCCAGCAGCCTCCGGACAGGGCGGGGGGATACGCAGTATTTT.

The gene calls are TRBV5-1 and TRBJ2-5; 11 bases align to TRBD2. Per the germline V gene, CDR1 is SGHRS and CDR2 is YFSETQ. The CDR3 is 15 residues long. Trimming took 1 base from V and 4 from J; bases not matched to a gene: 3. The CDR3, as DNA: TGCGCCAGCAGCTTGCCCCTAGCGGGAGGAGAGACCCAGTACTTC. Its translation: CASSLPLAGGETQYF.

The chain employs TRBV6-5 and TRBJ1-1, with 7 bases fitting TRBD1. The CDR3 length is 14 residues. The J segment lost 2 bases and the V segment lost 6 bases, leaving 6 bases of the junction unmatched. Per germline, CDR1 MNHEY and CDR2 SVGAGI. In DNA form, the CDR3 reads TGTGCCAGCAGCTGGACAGGCCAAAACACTGAAGCTTTCTTT. Translated: CASSWTGQNTEAFF.

The rearrangement links TRBV2 to TRBJ2-5; 8 bases match TRBD2. The CDR3 loop spans 15 amino acids. From germline, CDR1 is SNHLY and CDR2 FYNNEI. V gave up 7 bases and J gave up 2 bases; unmatched junction bases: 9. The chain's CDR3 is CASKGAGAPQETQYF. CDR3 in DNA: TGTGCCAGCAAGGGAGCGGGAGCCCCTCAAGAGACCCAGTACTTC.

The rearrangement uses TRBV2 and TRBJ1-5, with D possibly being TRBD1 (5 bases). V lost 6 bases, J lost 1 base, and 10 bases lay in between. Germline loops: CDR1 SNHLY, CDR2 FYNNEI. CDR3 length equals 14 residues. The CDR3 loop is CASSGRGSNQPQHF. CDR3 coding DNA: TGTGCCAGCAGCGGGCGGGGGAGCAATCAGCCCCAGCATTTT.

The chain has TRBV11-2 and TRBJ1-5, with TRBD1 matching 10 bases. Germline V gene data show CDR1 as SGHAT and CDR2 as FQNNGV. CDR3 size: 14 residues. With 1 base clipped from V and 9 bases from J, the junction kept 3 bases outside the gene matches. CDR3 region: CASSLGTGGGPQHF. The DNA of the CDR3 is TGTGCCAGCAGCTTAGGGACAGGGGGAGGGCCCCAGCATTTT.

The chain combines TRBV7-2 with TRBJ2-1, with D hard to call. CDR3 length: 15 residues. The V and J ends lost 0 bases and 0 bases respectively, with 6 bases between them. CDR1 is SGHTA and CDR2 is FQGNSA in the germline V gene. The CDR3 bases are TGTGCCAGCAGCTTAGCGCAGGCCTCCTACAATGAGCAGTTCTTC. It is translated as CASSLAQASYNEQFF. The full variable domain, with the rest looked up from reference TRBV7-2 and TRBJ2-1, is GAGVSQSPSNKVTEKGKDVELRCDPISGHTALYWYRQSLGQGLEFLIYFQGNSAPDKSGLPSDRFSAERTGGSVSTLTIQRTQQEDSAVYLCASSLAQASYNEQFFGPGTRLTVL.

In its sample, this clone was seen a few times. CDR3 sequence (DNA): TGTGCCAGCAGCCAAGATTGGGGGAGGGCCCCCGGGGAGCTGTTTTTT. Amino acids: CASSQDWGRAPGELFF. The genes are TRBV3-1 (or the pseudogene TRBV3-2) and TRBJ2-2; 7 bases agree with TRBD2. The CDR3 length is 16 residues. The germline V gene encodes CDR1 LGHDT and CDR2 YNNKEL (reference sequence). V was clipped by 0 bases and J by 6 bases; unmatched bases: 7.

This chain uses TRBV4-2 with TRBJ2-6; D not certain. CDR3 size: 16 residues. Looked up from germline, CDR1 is LGHNA and CDR2 is YNFKEQ. V lost 0 bases and J 0 bases, leaving 6 bases between the germline ends. For the CDR3, the DNA is TGTGCCAGCAGCCAAGATCACACCTCTGGGGCCAACGTCCTGACTTTC. Its translation is CASSQDHTSGANVLTF.

The chain uses TRBV7-9 and TRBJ2-7; 8 bases are a match to TRBD1. This CDR3 has 13 amino acids. Unmatched junction bases numbered 7, after V lost 6 bases and J lost 6 bases. Germline lookup yields CDR1 SEHNR and CDR2 FQNEAQ (reference sequence). CDR3 coding DNA: TGTGCCAGCAGGCAGGGGGCGCCGGGCGAGCAGTACTTC. Translation: CASRQGAPGEQYF.

The rearrangement uses TRBV2 and TRBJ2-1; 12 nucleotides line up with TRBD2. This CDR3 is built from 15 residues. Germline assignment: CDR1 SNHLY and CDR2 FYNNEI. Unmatched junction bases numbered 2, after V lost 7 bases and J lost 1 base. The CDR3 loop reads CASKTSGGSYNEQFF. DNA for the CDR3: TGTGCCAGCAAAACTAGCGGGGGGTCCTACAATGAGCAGTTCTTC.

The gene calls are TRBV27 and TRBJ1-6; D not resolved. Germline V gives CDR1 MNHEY, CDR2 SMNVEV (reference sequence). CDR3 length: 16 amino acids. V lost 8 bases, J lost 0 bases, and 14 bases lay in between. CDR3 residues: CASHSTSSSYNSPLHF. The CDR3 bases are TGTGCCAGCCACTCGACTTCGAGCTCCTATAATTCACCCCTCCACTTT.

A single count supports this clone. The genes are TRBV12-3 or TRBV12-4 and TRBJ1-2; D is perhaps TRBD1 (5 bases). The CDR3 is 13 residues long. V was shortened by 4 bases and J by 4 bases, with 10 bases between the two germline ends. For the CDR3, the DNA is TGTGCCAGCAGTTACAGGTTTCCCTATGGCTACACCTTC. Translating gives CASSYRFPYGYTF.

This chain joins TRBV3-1 (or the pseudogene TRBV3-2) and TRBJ2-1, with 11 bases that match TRBD2. This CDR3 spans 15 amino acids. CDR1 and CDR2 from the germline V gene are LGHDT and YNNKEL (reference sequence). With 4 bases clipped from V and 6 bases from J, the junction kept 5 bases outside the gene matches. CDR3 sequence (DNA): TGTGCCAGCAGCCCGATAGCGGGGGGGGGCAATGAGCAGTTCTTC. Its protein product is CASSPIAGGGNEQFF.

The chain employs TRBV14 and TRBJ2-1; 8 bases match TRBD2. The V gene end was trimmed by 1 base and the J gene end by 3 bases; junction bases not matched to a gene: 5. Germline V gene lookup returns CDR1 SGHDN and CDR2 FVKESK. CDR3 length: 16 residues. CDR3 residues: CASSQGGGGYYNEQFF. The DNA of the CDR3 is TGTGCCAGCAGCCAAGGGGGCGGGGGGTACTACAATGAGCAGTTCTTC.

CDR3 DNA: TGTGCCAGCAGTTCCGACAGGGGGCTCCCCTACGAGCAGTACTTC. Encoded protein: CASSSDRGLPYEQYF. The rearrangement joins TRBV6-5 to TRBJ2-7, with 10 bases lining up with TRBD1. The CDR3 sequence is 15 residues long. Looked up from germline, CDR1 is MNHEY and CDR2 is SVGAGI. After removal of 4 bases from V and 2 bases from J, the junction contained 5 bases not matched to a gene.